These 20 T cell receptor beta chains share one sample of origin, sequenced in a study of shared clonotypes between healthy human individuals. Generated by immunoSEQ multiplex PCR, the TCRdb table keeps only in-frame clones and is missing some. The sample has 450,000 to 500,000 clones, 81% seen once. The sequencing sample was made of PBMCs. The receptors here all came from a woman aged 40 to 50 in good health. Some clones in this sample may be carry-over from other donors' samples.

The rearrangement uses TRBV23-1 and TRBJ2-3; a possible D gene is TRBD2 (5 bases). TRBV23-1 is given ORF status, its function remaining uncertain. The CDR3 sequence is 11 residues long. Trimming took off 8 bases at V and 6 bases at J, with 9 bases between the two ends. The CDR3 sequence: CASPRRDTQYF. As DNA, the CDR3 is TGCGCCAGCCCCCGGAGGGATACGCAGTATTTT.

CDR3 amino acids: CASSLGGRGEGEKLFF. CDR3 nucleotides: TGTGCCAGCAGTTTAGGGGGCCGCGGGGAAGGTGAAAAACTGTTTTTT. The V gene is TRBV27, the J gene TRBJ1-4, with D perhaps TRBD1 (6 bases). The CDR3 runs to 16 residues. Trimming cost V 2 bases and J 7 bases, with 17 bases left between them. Germline V CDR1 and CDR2: MNHEY, SMNVEV (reference sequence).

With respect to this clone: A far larger clone is off by one base, so a read error is likely. The chain has TRBV27 and TRBJ1-4; the match to TRBD1 covers 8 bases. Germline V gene sequence: CDR1 MNHEY, CDR2 SMNVEV (reference sequence). The CDR3 covers 16 residues. The CDR3 nucleotides read TGTGCCGGCAGCCCCGACAGGGGCGAGACTAATGAAAAACTGTTTTTT. Protein sequence: CAGSPDRGETNEKLFF.

A remark on this clone: This sequence is one base from a far larger clone and is likely a read error. This chain connects TRBV29-1 to TRBJ1-2; D is unclear. The CDR3 runs to 14 residues. From germline, CDR1 is SQVTM and CDR2 ANQGSEA. With 7 bases removed from V and 6 bases from J, the gap between germline ends came to 21 bases. The DNA for the CDR3 is TGCAGCGCTGGGATAGCGCACTCATGGGATGGCTACACCTTC. Encoded protein: CSAGIAHSWDGYTF.

This clone was recorded a few times. This chain joins TRBV2 and TRBJ1-2; maybe TRBD1 (5 bases). Germline CDR1 is SNHLY and CDR2 is FYNNEI. Trimming stripped 1 base from V and 4 bases from J, with 10 bases between. The CDR3 runs 14 residues. The CDR3 here is CASSEGWQGYGYTF. CDR3 bases: TGTGCCAGCAGTGAAGGATGGCAGGGCTATGGCTACACCTTC.

This chain links TRBV28 with TRBJ2-5; TRBD1 aligns across 9 bases. The V gene end was trimmed by 8 bases and the J gene end by 5 bases; junction bases not matched to a gene: 9. This CDR3 contains 14 residues. CDR1 and CDR2 from the germline V gene are MDHEN and SYDVKM. In nucleotides, the CDR3 is TGTGCCAGCCAAACCGGGACAGGGAGGGAGACCCAGTACTTC. Amino acids: CASQTGTGRETQYF.

V gene TRBV5-1 combines with J gene TRBJ2-1; possible D gene TRBD2, 5 bases. V gave up 0 bases and J gave up 5 bases, with 18 bases separating them. Germline loops: CDR1 SGHRS, CDR2 YFSETQ. There are 17 residues in the CDR3. In DNA form, the CDR3 reads TGCGCCAGCAGCTTGGCGGGCGCGGCTAGCACACACAATGAGCAGTTCTTC. Protein sequence: CASSLAGAASTHNEQFF.

This clone came up once. This chain connects TRBV18 to TRBJ2-7; the D is unclear. The germline V and J ends were trimmed by 1 base and 3 bases, with 7 bases remaining between them. This CDR3 is built from 13 residues. Germline V gene data show CDR1 as KGHSH and CDR2 as LQKENI. The CDR3 nucleotides are TGTGCCAGCTCACCACAAGAGTTCTACGAGCAGTACTTC. It encodes CASSPQEFYEQYF. Using reference TRBV18 and TRBJ2-7 for the parts outside the CDR3, the full variable domain is NAGVMQNPRHLVRRRGQEARLRCSPMKGHSHVYWYRQLPEEGLKFMVYLQKENIIDESGMPKERFSAEFPKEGPSILRIQQVVRGDSAAYFCASSPQEFYEQYFGPGTRLTVT.

This chain links TRBV14 with TRBJ2-5, with D possibly matching TRBD1 (5 bases). CDR1 and CDR2 (germline): SGHDN, FVKESK. This CDR3 contains 18 residues. Trimming took 0 bases from V and 5 from J, leaving 22 bases between them. CDR3 residues: CASSQDPYLGVKGETQYF. CDR3 DNA sequence: TGTGCCAGCAGCCAAGATCCATATTTAGGAGTTAAGGGGGAGACCCAGTACTTC.

This sequence joins TRBV7-2 and TRBJ1-4; a weak D match, TRBD1 (6 bases). V gave up 5 bases and J gave up 6 bases, with 16 bases separating them. This CDR3 is built from 15 residues. Germline V gene sequence: CDR1 SGHTA, CDR2 FQGNSA. This CDR3 reads CASSIQGGLDEKLFF. CDR3 nucleotides: TGTGCCAGCAGCATACAGGGTGGACTGGATGAAAAACTGTTTTTT.

In the case of this clone: The final CDR3 position lacks the conserved phenylalanine or tryptophan, pointing to a likely read error. In the same sample, other DNA sequences code for this CDR3. The rearrangement links TRBV7-8 to TRBJ2-7; D uncertain. The germline V gene has CDR1 SGHVS and CDR2 FQNEAQ. The CDR3 extends over 15 amino acids. V was shortened by 6 bases and J by 4 bases, with 19 bases between the two germline ends. CDR3: CASSFLRYSPYEQYL. CDR3 DNA sequence: TGTGCCAGCAGTTTCCTCCGCTACTCACCATACGAGCAGTACTTA.

The chain is built from TRBV10-3 and TRBJ2-1; D ambiguous. The germline V and J ends were trimmed by 4 bases and 10 bases, with 8 bases remaining between them. There are 11 residues in the CDR3. The V gene's germline CDR1 is ENHRY and CDR2 SYGVKD. The CDR3, as DNA: TGTGCCATCAGTGCGGTCGGAGAGCAGTTCTTC. Translating gives CAISAVGEQFF.

Notes on this clone: A far larger clone differs by one base, so this is likely a read error. This chain uses TRBV7-2 with TRBJ2-4, with no clear D. Trimming pared 8 bases from V and 3 bases from J, leaving 11 bases between. CDR3 length: 13 residues. Germline CDR1 is SGHTA and CDR2 is FQGNSA. For the CDR3, the DNA is TGTGCCAGCCGATCCACGTACAAAAACATTCAGTACTTC. It specifies CASRSTYKNIQYF.

On this clone itself: This likely reflects a read error, since a far larger clone is one base away. The chain carries TRBV30 and TRBJ2-7; 7 bases agree with TRBD1. Germline V gene lookup returns CDR1 GTSNPN and CDR2 SVGIG (reference sequence). CDR3 size: 14 residues. The CDR3 reads CAWSGQGSTYGQYF. CDR3 bases: TGTGCCTGGAGTGGACAGGGCTCTACCTACGGGCAGTACTTC.

Points on this clone: A read error is the likely source, as a far larger clone sits one nucleotide away. This chain joins TRBV7-8 and TRBJ1-3; the D gene is possibly TRBD1 (6 bases). CDR1 is SGHVS, CDR2 FQNEAQ, per germline. This CDR3 has 14 residues. The DNA of the CDR3 is TGTGCCAGCAGCGCGAGATTAGTAAAGGGGGAGTCACATTTT. Translating gives CASSARLVKGESHF.

About this clone: A far larger clone is just one base off, so this is likely a read error. The same CDR3 can be traced to other DNA sequences in this sample. The chain has TRBV6-1 and TRBJ2-7; no definite D call. In germline, CDR1 is MNHNS, CDR2 SASEGT. CDR3 size: 13 residues. The CDR3 here is CASSEWQTYEQYF. The DNA of the CDR3 is TGTGCTAGCAGTGAATGGCAGACCTACGAGCAGTACTTC.

Only one count was recorded for this clone. The CDR3 spells CRALNGYTF. CDR3 nucleotides: TGCAGGGCTTTGAATGGCTACACCTTC. The V gene is TRBV20-1, the J gene TRBJ1-2; D remains unclear. This CDR3 contains 9 residues. From germline, CDR1 is DFQATT and CDR2 SNEGSKA (reference sequence).

CDR3 sequence: CSVGPGDTPEAFF. Here the CDR3 DNA reads TGCAGCGTTGGGCCAGGAGATACCCCTGAAGCTTTCTTT. The V and J genes are TRBV29-1 and TRBJ1-1, with no clear D. The CDR3 has 13 amino acids. Germline V gene sequence: CDR1 SQVTM, CDR2 ANQGSEA. Trimming cost V 4 bases and J 6 bases, with 15 bases left between them.

The genes are TRBV2 and TRBJ2-2; 8 bases align to TRBD2. The CDR3 is made up of 16 amino acids. Germline V CDR1 and CDR2: SNHLY, FYNNEI. J lost 5 bases, V lost 4 bases, and 9 bases had no gene match. The CDR3 protein is CASSGSSGRLTGELFF. In DNA, the CDR3 is TGTGCCAGCAGTGGGTCCAGCGGGAGACTTACCGGGGAGCTGTTTTTT.

The table lists this clone with a count of one. V gene TRBV29-1 combines with J gene TRBJ2-1; TRBD1 is a possible D gene (5 bases). Germline assignment: CDR1 SQVTM and CDR2 ANQGSEA. Trimming took 6 bases from V and 3 from J, leaving 18 bases between them. The CDR3 length is 15 residues. CDR3 protein: CSVEPFDSSYNEQFF. The DNA for the CDR3 is TGCAGCGTGGAACCCTTTGACAGTAGCTACAATGAGCAGTTCTTC.